The clone carrying this TCR beta chain was recorded only once. Its antigen remains unknown. The data were taken from a study of PD-L1 blockade in urothelial cancer. About the study: Median T cell yield per blood sample was about 140,000 cells.

The time point was: peripheral blood 6 weeks after treatment start. Urothelial carcinoma affected the patients, and it was locally advanced or metastatic. The method was immunoSEQ multiplex PCR; TCRdb's version includes in-frame clones alone and lacks a portion of them. The table lists tens of thousands of clones, about 79% of them singletons, with about 3.7% in the top ten. Germline V gives CDR1 DFQATT, CDR2 SNEGSKA (reference sequence). The CDR3 totals 11 residues. The V and J ends lost 5 bases and 4 bases respectively, with 8 bases between them. Study results and caveats: A below-median TCR clonality in blood before treatment predicted better survival. Expansion of tumor-associated blood clones at 3 weeks was greater in durable-benefit patients.

The sequence was obtained from a man between 65 and 85 years old with urothelial cancer. V is TRBV20-1 and J is TRBJ1-2; unclear D gene. The sequencing here drew on PBMCs, taken around atezolizumab (anti-PD-L1) treatment. The CDR3 is CSAYFSYGYTF. CDR3 nucleotide sequence: TGCAGTGCTTATTTTTCCTATGGCTACACCTTC.